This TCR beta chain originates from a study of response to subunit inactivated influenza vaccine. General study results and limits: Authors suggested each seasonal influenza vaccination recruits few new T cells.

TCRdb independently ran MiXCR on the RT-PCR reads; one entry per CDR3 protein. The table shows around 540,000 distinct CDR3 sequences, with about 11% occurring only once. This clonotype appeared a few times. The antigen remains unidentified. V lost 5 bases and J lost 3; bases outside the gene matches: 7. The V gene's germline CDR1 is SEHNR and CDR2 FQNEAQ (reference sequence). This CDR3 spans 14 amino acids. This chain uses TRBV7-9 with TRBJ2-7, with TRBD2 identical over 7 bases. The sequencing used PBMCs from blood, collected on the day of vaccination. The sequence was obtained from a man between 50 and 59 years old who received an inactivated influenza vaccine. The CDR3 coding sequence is TGTGCCAGCAGCGCGGCGGGGGTGTTCTACGAGCAGTACTTC. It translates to CASSAAGVFYEQYF.